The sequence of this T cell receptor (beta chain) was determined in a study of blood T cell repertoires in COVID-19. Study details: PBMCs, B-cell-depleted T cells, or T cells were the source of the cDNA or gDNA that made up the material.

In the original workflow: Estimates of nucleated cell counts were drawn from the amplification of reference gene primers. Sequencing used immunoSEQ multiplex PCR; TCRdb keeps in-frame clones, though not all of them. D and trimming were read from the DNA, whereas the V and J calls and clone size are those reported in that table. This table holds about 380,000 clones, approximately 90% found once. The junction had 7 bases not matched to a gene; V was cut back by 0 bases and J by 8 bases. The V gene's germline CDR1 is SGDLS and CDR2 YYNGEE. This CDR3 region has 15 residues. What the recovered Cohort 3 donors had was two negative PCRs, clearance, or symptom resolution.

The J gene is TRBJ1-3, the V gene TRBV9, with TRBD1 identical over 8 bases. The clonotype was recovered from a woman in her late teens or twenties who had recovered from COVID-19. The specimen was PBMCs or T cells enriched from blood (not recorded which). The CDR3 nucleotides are TGTGCCAGCAGCGTAGGGCAGGGGGCGCCGGACACCATATATTTT. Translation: CASSVGQGAPDTIYF.